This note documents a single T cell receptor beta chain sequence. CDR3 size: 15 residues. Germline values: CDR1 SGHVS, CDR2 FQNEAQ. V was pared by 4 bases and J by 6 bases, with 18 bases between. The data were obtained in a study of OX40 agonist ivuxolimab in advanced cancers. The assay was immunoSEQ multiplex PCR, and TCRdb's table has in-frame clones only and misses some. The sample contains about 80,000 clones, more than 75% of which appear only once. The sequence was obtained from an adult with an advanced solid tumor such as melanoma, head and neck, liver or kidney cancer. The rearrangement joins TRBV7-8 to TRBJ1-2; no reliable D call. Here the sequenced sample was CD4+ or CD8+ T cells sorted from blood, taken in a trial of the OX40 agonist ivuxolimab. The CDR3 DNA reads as TGTGCCAGCAGCTCCAGCCGACTGCGAGGGAATGGCTACACCTTC. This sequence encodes CASSSSRLRGNGYTF.